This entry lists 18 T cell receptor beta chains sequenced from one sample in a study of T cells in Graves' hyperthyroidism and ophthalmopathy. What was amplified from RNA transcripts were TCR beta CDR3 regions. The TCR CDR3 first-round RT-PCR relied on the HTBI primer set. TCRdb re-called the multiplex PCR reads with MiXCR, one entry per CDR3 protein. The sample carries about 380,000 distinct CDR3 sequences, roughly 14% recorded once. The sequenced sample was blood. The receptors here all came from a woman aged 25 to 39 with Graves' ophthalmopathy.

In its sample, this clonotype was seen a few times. CDR3 protein: CASSQPGRTGNTIYF. The CDR3 DNA reads TGCGCCAGCAGCCAACCTGGCAGGACTGGAAACACCATATATTTT. V is TRBV4-1 and J is TRBJ1-3; D not certain. The CDR3 runs to 15 residues. V lost 2 bases to trimming and J lost 2 bases, with 10 bases between them. Germline V gene data show CDR1 as MGHRA and CDR2 as YSYEKL.

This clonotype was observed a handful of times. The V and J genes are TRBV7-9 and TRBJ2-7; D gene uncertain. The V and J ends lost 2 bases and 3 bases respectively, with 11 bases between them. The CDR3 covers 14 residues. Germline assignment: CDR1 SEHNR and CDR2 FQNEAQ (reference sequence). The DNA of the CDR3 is TGTGCCAGCAGCTTATTCGGCCTGGGCTACGAGCAGTACTTC. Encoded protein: CASSLFGLGYEQYF.

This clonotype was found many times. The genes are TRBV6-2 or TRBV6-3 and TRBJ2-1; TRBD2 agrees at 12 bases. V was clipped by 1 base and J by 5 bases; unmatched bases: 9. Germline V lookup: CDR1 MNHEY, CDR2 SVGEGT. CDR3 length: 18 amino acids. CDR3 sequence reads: CASSYYQTSGGKNNEQFF. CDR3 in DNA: TGTGCCAGCAGTTACTACCAGACTAGCGGGGGCAAGAACAATGAGCAGTTCTTC.

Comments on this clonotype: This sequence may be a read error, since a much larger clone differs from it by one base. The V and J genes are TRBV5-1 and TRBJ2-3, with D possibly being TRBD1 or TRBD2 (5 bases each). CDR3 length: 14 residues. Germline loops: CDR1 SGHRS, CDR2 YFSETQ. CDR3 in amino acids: CAGSLEGTVDTQYF. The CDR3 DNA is TGCGCCGGCAGCTTGGAAGGGACCGTGGATACGCAGTATTTT.

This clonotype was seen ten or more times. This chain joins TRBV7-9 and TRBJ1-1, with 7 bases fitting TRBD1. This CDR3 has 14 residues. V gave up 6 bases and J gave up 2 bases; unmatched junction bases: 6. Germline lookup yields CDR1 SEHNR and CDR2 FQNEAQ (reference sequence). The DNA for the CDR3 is TGTGCCAGCAGGGGGACAGAGCTAAACACTGAAGCTTTCTTT. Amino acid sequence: CASRGTELNTEAFF.

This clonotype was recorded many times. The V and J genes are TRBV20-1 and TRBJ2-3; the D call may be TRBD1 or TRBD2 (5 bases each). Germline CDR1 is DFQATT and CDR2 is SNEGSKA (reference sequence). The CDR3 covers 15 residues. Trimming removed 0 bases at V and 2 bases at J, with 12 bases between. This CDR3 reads CSARDRQGTTDTQYF. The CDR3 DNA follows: TGCAGTGCTAGAGATAGACAAGGGACCACAGATACGCAGTATTTT.

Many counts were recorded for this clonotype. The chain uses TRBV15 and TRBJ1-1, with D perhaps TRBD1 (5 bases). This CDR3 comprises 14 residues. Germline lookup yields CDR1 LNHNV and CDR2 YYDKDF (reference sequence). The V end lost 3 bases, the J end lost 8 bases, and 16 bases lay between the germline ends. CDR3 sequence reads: CATSRASRGVEAFF. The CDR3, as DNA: TGTGCCACCAGCAGGGCGTCCAGAGGGGTCGAAGCTTTCTTT.

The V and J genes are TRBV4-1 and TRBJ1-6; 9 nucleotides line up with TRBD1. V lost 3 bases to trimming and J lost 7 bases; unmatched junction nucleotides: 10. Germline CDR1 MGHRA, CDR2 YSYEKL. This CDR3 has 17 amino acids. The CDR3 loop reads CASSQVVGQGLNSPLHF. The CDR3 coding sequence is TGCGCCAGCAGCCAGGTAGTTGGACAGGGGTTGAATTCACCCCTCCACTTT.

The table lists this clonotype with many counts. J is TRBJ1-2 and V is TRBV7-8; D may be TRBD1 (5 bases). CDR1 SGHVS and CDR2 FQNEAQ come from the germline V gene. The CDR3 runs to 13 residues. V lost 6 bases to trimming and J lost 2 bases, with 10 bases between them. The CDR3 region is CASSEGWNYGYTF. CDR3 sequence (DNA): TGTGCCAGCAGTGAGGGGTGGAACTATGGCTACACCTTC.

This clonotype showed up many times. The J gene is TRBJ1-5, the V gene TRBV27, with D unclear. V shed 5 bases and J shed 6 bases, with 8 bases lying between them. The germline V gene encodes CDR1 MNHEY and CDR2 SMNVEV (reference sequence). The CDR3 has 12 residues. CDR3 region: CASSATRQPQHF. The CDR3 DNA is TGTGCCAGCAGTGCGACCCGTCAGCCCCAGCATTTT.

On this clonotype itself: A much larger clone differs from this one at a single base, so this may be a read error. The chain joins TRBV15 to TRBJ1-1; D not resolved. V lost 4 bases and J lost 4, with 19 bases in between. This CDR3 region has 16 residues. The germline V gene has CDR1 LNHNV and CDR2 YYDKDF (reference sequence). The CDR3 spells CATSTSGEGGSTEAFF. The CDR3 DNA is TGTGCCACCAGCACAAGTGGGGAGGGCGGAAGCACTGAAGCTTTCTTT.

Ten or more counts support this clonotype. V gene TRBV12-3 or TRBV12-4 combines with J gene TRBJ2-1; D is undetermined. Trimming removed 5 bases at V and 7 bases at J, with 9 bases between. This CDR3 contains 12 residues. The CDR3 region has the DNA TGTGCCAGCAGTGATTACGGAAATGAGCAGTTCTTC. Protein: CASSDYGNEQFF.

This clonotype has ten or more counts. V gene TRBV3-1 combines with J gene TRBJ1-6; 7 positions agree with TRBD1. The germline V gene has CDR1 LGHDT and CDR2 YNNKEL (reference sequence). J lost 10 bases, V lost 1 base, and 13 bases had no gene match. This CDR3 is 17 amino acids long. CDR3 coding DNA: TGTGCCAGCAGCCAAGGCAGAGACAGGGCTTGGCAATCACCCCTCCACTTT. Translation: CASSQGRDRAWQSPLHF.

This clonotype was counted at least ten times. The CDR3 DNA sequence: TGTGCCAGCAGTTCCGGGACAGGGGGGACCGTTAGCAATCAGCCCCAGCATTTT. Its translation: CASSSGTGGTVSNQPQHF. The gene calls are TRBV28 and TRBJ1-5; 11 bases match TRBD1. This CDR3 comprises 18 residues. J gave up 0 bases and V 4 bases, and 8 bases lay outside the gene matches. In germline, CDR1 is MDHEN, CDR2 SYDVKM.

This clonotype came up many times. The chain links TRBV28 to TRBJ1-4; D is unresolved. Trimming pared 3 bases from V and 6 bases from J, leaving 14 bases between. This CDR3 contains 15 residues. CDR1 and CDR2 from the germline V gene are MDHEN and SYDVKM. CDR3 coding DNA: TGTGCCAGCAGTTTCCCCGGGTCCAGCCATGAAAAACTGTTTTTT. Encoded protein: CASSFPGSSHEKLFF.

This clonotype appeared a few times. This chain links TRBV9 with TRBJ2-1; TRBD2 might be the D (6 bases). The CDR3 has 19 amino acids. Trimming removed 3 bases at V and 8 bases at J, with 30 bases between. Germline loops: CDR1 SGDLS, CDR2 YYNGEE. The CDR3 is CASSAGVPGETRSRYEQFF. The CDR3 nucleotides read TGTGCCAGCAGCGCCGGGGTTCCGGGGGAGACGCGGTCAAGGTATGAGCAGTTCTTC.

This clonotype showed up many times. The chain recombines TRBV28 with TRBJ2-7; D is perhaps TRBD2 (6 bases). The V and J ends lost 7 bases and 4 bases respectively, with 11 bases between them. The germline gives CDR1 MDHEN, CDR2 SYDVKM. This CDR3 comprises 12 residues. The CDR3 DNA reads TGTGCCAGCACCCTGGGGGGATACGAGCAGTACTTC. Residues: CASTLGGYEQYF.

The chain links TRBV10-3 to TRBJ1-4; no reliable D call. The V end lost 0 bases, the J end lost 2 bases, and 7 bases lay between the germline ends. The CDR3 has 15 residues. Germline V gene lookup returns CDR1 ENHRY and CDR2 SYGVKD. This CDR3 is CAISESRVTNEKLFF. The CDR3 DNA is TGTGCCATCAGTGAGTCGCGTGTTACTAATGAAAAACTGTTTTTT.